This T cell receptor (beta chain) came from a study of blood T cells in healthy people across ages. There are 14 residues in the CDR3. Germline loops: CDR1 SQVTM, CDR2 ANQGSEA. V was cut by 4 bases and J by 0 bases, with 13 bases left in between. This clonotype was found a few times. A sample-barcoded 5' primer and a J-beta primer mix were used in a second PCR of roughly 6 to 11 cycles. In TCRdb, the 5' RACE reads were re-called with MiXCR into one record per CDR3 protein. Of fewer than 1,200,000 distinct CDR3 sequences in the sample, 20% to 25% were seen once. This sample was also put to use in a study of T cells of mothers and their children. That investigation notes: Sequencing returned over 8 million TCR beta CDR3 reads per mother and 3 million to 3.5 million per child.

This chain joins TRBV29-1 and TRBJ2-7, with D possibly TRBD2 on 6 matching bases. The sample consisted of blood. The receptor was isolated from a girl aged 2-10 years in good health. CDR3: CSVGRGLSSYEQYF. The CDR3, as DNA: TGCAGCGTTGGGAGGGGTCTCAGCTCCTACGAGCAGTACTTC.